The present T cell receptor (beta chain) was sequenced within a study of Ad26.COV2.S vaccination and SARS-CoV-2 variants. Across the study: Each vaccinee took Ad26.COV2.S intramuscularly, once or twice 56 days apart.

The CDR3 length is 19 residues. The V gene lost 0 bases and the J gene lost 4 bases, with 19 bases spanning the gap. The germline gives CDR1 MRHNA, CDR2 SNTAGT. Noted treatment: about 20 received Ad26.COV2.S at low or high dose, single or two shots; 5 received placebo; per-sample allocation not given. The samples were gathered on day 63 after the first injection of vaccine or placebo. An Ad26 vector carrying the Wuhan-strain SARS-CoV-2 spike served as the vaccine. Using immunoSEQ multiplex PCR, the repertoire was profiled, and TCRdb retains in-frame clones only, with some absent. Of approximately 250,000 clones in the sample, 70% to 90% were seen once.

The specimen comprised peripheral blood, sampled in a trial of Ad26.COV2.S vaccine versus placebo. This chain connects TRBV6-4 to TRBJ2-6; D tentatively reads TRBD1 or TRBD2 (5 bases each). The sequence was collected from a person aged 18-60 years who received the Ad26.COV2.S COVID-19 vaccine or a placebo. CDR3 bases: TGTGCCAGCAGTGACTCGACTCGGGGTCCCAGGGTAGGGGCCAACGTCCTGACTTTC. Residues: CASSDSTRGPRVGANVLTF.